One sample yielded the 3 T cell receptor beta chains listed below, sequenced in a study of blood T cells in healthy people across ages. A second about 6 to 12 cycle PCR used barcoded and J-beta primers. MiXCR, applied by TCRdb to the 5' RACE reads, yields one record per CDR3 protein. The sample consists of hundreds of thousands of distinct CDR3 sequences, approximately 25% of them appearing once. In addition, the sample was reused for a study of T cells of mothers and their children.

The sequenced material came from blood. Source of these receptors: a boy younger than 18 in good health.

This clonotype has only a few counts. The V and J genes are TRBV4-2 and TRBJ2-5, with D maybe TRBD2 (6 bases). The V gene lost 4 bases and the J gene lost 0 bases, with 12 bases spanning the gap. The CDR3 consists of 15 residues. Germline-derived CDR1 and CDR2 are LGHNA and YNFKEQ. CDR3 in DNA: TGTGCCAGCAGCCGACGGGAGTCGGACCAAGAGACCCAGTACTTC. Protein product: CASSRRESDQETQYF.

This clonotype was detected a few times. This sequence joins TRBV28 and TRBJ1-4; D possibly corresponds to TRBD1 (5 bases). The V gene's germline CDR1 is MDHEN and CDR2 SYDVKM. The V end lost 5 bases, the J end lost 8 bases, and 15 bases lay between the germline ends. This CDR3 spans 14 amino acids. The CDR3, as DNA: TGTGCCAGCAGTGCTCCTGTCCGGGGGGAAAAACTGTTTTTT. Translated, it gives CASSAPVRGEKLFF.

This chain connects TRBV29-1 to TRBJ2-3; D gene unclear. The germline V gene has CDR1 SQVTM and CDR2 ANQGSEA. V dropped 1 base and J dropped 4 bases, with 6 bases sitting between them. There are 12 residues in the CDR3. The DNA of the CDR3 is TGCAGCGTTGAAGTTTTCGCAGATACGCAGTATTTT. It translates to CSVEVFADTQYF.